Listed below are T cell receptor beta chains from one sample, sequenced in a study of blood T cell repertoires in COVID-19. TCRdb's copy holds only in-frame clones and misses some; the assay was immunoSEQ multiplex PCR. The top ten clones hold roughly a sixth of a sample with 29,000 or so clones, approximately 67% of them seen once. Sequencing was done on a sample of peripheral blood. All receptors derive from a human donor in a cohort sampled during active COVID-19. Both conserved end residues are part of each CDR3.

v_call: TRBV2; cdr3_aa: CASSLLAGVGTDTQYF
v_call: TRBV19; cdr3_aa: CASSQKGRLAGGSSGANVLTF
v_call: TRBV7-9; cdr3_aa: CASGKAGGPPYEQYF
v_call: TRBV18; cdr3_aa: CASSPGGGYEQYF
v_call: TRBV7-2; cdr3_aa: CASSLAWTGGGEQYF
v_call: TRBV6-6; cdr3_aa: CASSPTSGGANEQFF
v_call: TRBV6-5; cdr3_aa: CASSPITSGANVLTF
v_call: TRBV19; cdr3_aa: CASSELAGGVNEQFF
v_call: TRBV28; cdr3_aa: CASSLAQREQPQHF
v_call: TRBV12-5; cdr3_aa: CASGLDSRTDTQYF
v_call: TRBV19; cdr3_aa: CASSLWEGLGGYTF
v_call: TRBV27; cdr3_aa: CASSLSRGGYTEAFF
v_call: TRBV30; cdr3_aa: CAWSDQAYYGYTF
v_call: TRBV7-6; cdr3_aa: CASSLEVAGGHNEQFF
v_call: TRBV7-3; cdr3_aa: CASSFGQSGTQYF
v_call: TRBV4-1; cdr3_aa: CASSPVAGDISEQFF
v_call: TRBV21-1; cdr3_aa: CASSKPKFCQGADYEQYF
v_call: TRBV10-3; cdr3_aa: CAISEHSLSSTDTQYF
v_call: TRBV7-3; cdr3_aa: CASSFQNFYGYTF
v_call: TRBV29-1; cdr3_aa: CSVETRDRGLYEQYF
v_call: TRBV2; cdr3_aa: CASSETGTAGPQHF
v_call: TRBV20-1; cdr3_aa: CSAIITDTQYF
v_call: TRBV2; cdr3_aa: CASSASNTEAFF
v_call: TRBV27; cdr3_aa: CASSLSAGGPEAFF
v_call: TRBV19; cdr3_aa: CASSTMTGGFRGTEAFF
v_call: TRBV2; cdr3_aa: CASSDDRGGYEQYF
v_call: TRBV6-2/TRBV6-3; cdr3_aa: CASSPMTGTGDYEQYF
v_call: TRBV28; cdr3_aa: CASSFLGWDRRADTQYF
v_call: TRBV12-1; cdr3_aa: CASTRPGLATYEQYF
v_call: TRBV5-5; cdr3_aa: CASSLYRGPNEKLFF
v_call: TRBV7-3; cdr3_aa: CASSAVGRTGTDTQYF
v_call: TRBV27; cdr3_aa: CASRTGIGNNEQFF
v_call: TRBV21-1; cdr3_aa: CARSNRENTEAFF
v_call: TRBV28; cdr3_aa: CASSSYSYGYTF
v_call: TRBV7-6; cdr3_aa: CASSLMTGEDGELFF
v_call: TRBV6-5; cdr3_aa: CASSRQVSETQYF
v_call: TRBV10-3; cdr3_aa: CAISEGAGLPGEQYF
v_call: TRBV27; cdr3_aa: CASSFSGQGIPYEQYF
v_call: TRBV14; cdr3_aa: CASSQRERQGAVTQYF
v_call: TRBV27; cdr3_aa: CASSSHGTGLGYEQYF
v_call: TRBV2; cdr3_aa: CASSEISYYGYTF
v_call: TRBV27; cdr3_aa: CASTLTSGLGTDTQYF
v_call: TRBV7-2; cdr3_aa: CASSLAPLAGGYEQYF
v_call: TRBV28; cdr3_aa: CASSFLIGNQPQHF
v_call: TRBV13; cdr3_aa: CASSSPLSDPSTDTQYF
v_call: TRBV10-3; cdr3_aa: CAIRDTQHTGELFF
v_call: TRBV4-3; cdr3_aa: CASSQGGTSGLTDTQYF
v_call: TRBV9; cdr3_aa: CASSVDGAVGNEQFF
v_call: TRBV7-3; cdr3_aa: CASSRDSQGFDEQFF
v_call: TRBV2; cdr3_aa: CASTYQVGNTIYF
v_call: TRBV6-5; cdr3_aa: CASSYSSVYTEAFF
v_call: TRBV5-5; cdr3_aa: CASSLSPGTGGANGYTF
v_call: TRBV24-1; cdr3_aa: CATSGGRDTGELFF